This entry features one TCR beta chain sequence. The data stem from a study of T cell responses to AZD1222 COVID-19 vaccine. The CDR3 covers 15 residues. V was trimmed by 2 bases and J by 9 bases, leaving 18 bases between them. Germline V lookup: CDR1 SGHNT, CDR2 YYREEE (reference sequence). Using immunoSEQ multiplex PCR, the repertoire was profiled, and TCRdb retains in-frame clones only, with some absent. The sample records about 140,000 clones, 80% to 90% being singletons. Sequenced material: peripheral blood, taken on day 0 of AZD1222 vaccination. The rearrangement uses TRBV5-4 and TRBJ2-1, with D tentatively TRBD1 or TRBD2 (5 bases each). The TCR comes from an adult in good health. The CDR3 sequence: CASSFLFGRRGEQFF. The DNA for the CDR3 is TGTGCCAGCAGCTTTCTTTTTGGGAGAAGGGGTGAGCAGTTCTTC. The full variable domain, in which reference TRBV5-4 and TRBJ2-1 provide the parts outside the CDR3, is ETGVTQSPTHLIKTRGQQVTLRCSSQSGHNTVSWYQQALGQGPQFIFQYYREEENGRGNFPPRFSGLQFPNYSSELNVNALELDDSALYLCASSFLFGRRGEQFFGPGTRLTVL.